This T cell receptor (beta chain) stems from a study of T-cell memory formation after mild COVID-19. Notes on the study in general: Day 15 to 85 contractors were CD4/CD8 balanced; later expanders leaned CD4+.

Germline CDR1 is SGHTA and CDR2 is FQGNSA. The V and J ends lost 5 bases and 3 bases respectively, with 13 bases between them. There are 14 residues in the CDR3. This clonotype was seen only a few times. Its antigen is undetermined. TCRdb re-analysed the 5' RACE reads in MiXCR, keeping a single row per CDR3 protein. The sample shows over 450,000 distinct CDR3 sequences, roughly 22% of them seen only once. Input material: PBMCs or a T cell subset sorted from them (not recorded which). This TCR was recovered from an adult woman who had mild COVID-19 (a few samples of this study predate the infection). Cell type and time point are not known. V and J are TRBV7-2 and TRBJ1-1; D remains unclear. CDR3: CASSPLPGHTEAFF. For the CDR3, the DNA is TGTGCCAGCAGCCCTCTTCCAGGCCACACTGAAGCTTTCTTT. Full variable domain (remainder filled in from reference TRBV7-2 and TRBJ1-1): GAGVSQSPSNKVTEKGKDVELRCDPISGHTALYWYRQSLGQGLEFLIYFQGNSAPDKSGLPSDRFSAERTGGSVSTLTIQRTQQEDSAVYLCASSPLPGHTEAFFGQGTRLTVV.